This section outlines one TCR beta chain sequence together with its context. This clone was seen only a few times. Its antigen is unknown. It has no much larger one-base neighbor in the sample; base qualities were not kept. In the same sample, other DNA sequences code for this CDR3. The sample belongs to a study of beta chain features in type 1 diabetes (dated by TCRdb to the late 2010s). Regarding the research as a whole: Mean age, gender distribution, total cell number and subset yield did not differ between patients and healthy donors. In the study, recently diagnosed type 1 diabetes patients and matched healthy donors were compared on the TCRB repertoires of their sorted circulating CD4+ T cell subsets. Naive and central memory subsets were obtained from all 28 donors, but regulatory and stem cell-like memory subsets were isolated from only 8 patients and roughly 8 healthy donors. A total of roughly 100 million sorted cells were examined across all samples, and RNA yield correlated strongly with the number of cells per subset. The paper as a whole reports these results and caveats: Naive, central memory and regulatory TCRB repertoires appeared to be more alike among patients than among healthy donors. PCR might favor shorter templates, but patient and control samples were amplified and corrected together, so any skew would affect both groups equally. Only small numbers of individuals were included in the HLA sub-analyses, which left unresolved whether HLA type had any influence on TCRB rearrangement. Type 1 diabetes patients showed a moderate but significant shortening of TCRB CDR3 length in all four CD4+ subsets. Sequencing cDNA rather than genomic DNA could over-represent highly expressing activated cells, although activation and CD3 levels did not differ between groups. Fewer insertions and more nucleotide deletions at VDJ recombination sites were observed in patients with type 1 diabetes, implying thymic rearrangement abnormalities.

All of the isolated RNA was reverse transcribed with the High Capacity cDNA Reverse Transcription Kit, so expressed TCRB transcripts were sequenced. Deep immunoSEQ sequencing was performed on naive, central memory and regulatory T cell samples, with an average of around 3.4 million total reads per sample. Sorted cells were lysed in RLT buffer, and RNA was extracted using DNase-treated RNeasy Micro or Mini kits according to cell number. To prevent cross-contamination, each cell subset was processed individually, whereas patient and healthy donor samples were processed jointly. The immunoSEQ multiplex PCR was used to amplify TCRB sequences from cDNA, yielding 87-bp fragments that span the CDR3 region. Amplicons were sequenced on the Illumina HiSeq platform. On the authors' methods: Synthetic template baselines were used to correct PCR bias computationally, reads within Hamming distance 2 were collapsed, and singletons that could not be merged were discarded. By aligning reads against IMGT, V, D and J genes, CDR3 length, and insertions or deletions at six rearrangement sites were assigned. Within each subset, clonotype counts were normalized to sorted cell number, and only after that were true diversity and Gini coefficients computed with the tcR R package. Repertoire sharing was quantified using the overlap coefficient calculated on TCRB nucleotide sequences. TCRdb obtained this table from immuneACCESS and retained in-frame rearrangements with V and J assigned. These tables miss some clones; where compared with another copy, unresolved V genes account for less than half of the shortfall, and the remainder is unexplained. The V and J calls and the clone size are those of that table, but D and trimming were determined from the DNA. The sample yields about 150,000 clones; roughly 50% were counted once. 0.42% of the sample lies in the top ten.

Each donor gave one peripheral blood draw, roughly 110 mL on average, collected into heparinised tubes. A BD FACSAria II and a panel including CD45RO, CCR7, CD25, CD127, CD95 and CD27 were used to sort naive, central memory, regulatory and stem cell-like memory CD4+ T cells. All sorted populations exceeded 95% purity. Right away, PBMCs were isolated by Lymphoprep density gradient centrifugation and were stained directly, with no culture step. So that batch effects would be minimized, each experiment stained and sorted samples in pairs, pairing one healthy donor with one patient. Reading from cysteine to phenylalanine, the CDR3 counts 11 amino acids. Only the CDR3 DNA is retained, 33 bases long and in frame from the first base. V and J are truncated by 6 bases and 4 bases respectively, leaving an intervening sequence of 5 bases. The germline V gene (reference sequence) yields MNHEY for CDR1 and SMNVEV for CDR2.

Recombination connected TRBV27 to TRBJ2-3, with an unclear D gene assignment. The sequence derives from a man between 18 and 35 years old in good health. Sequencing was done on a sample of Tregs from blood. The sample's cell subset or site label, decoded: regulatory CD4+ T cells. The DNA reads as follows: TGTGCCAGCAGCTTCTCAGATACGCAGTATTTT. This gives the protein CASSFSDTQYF.